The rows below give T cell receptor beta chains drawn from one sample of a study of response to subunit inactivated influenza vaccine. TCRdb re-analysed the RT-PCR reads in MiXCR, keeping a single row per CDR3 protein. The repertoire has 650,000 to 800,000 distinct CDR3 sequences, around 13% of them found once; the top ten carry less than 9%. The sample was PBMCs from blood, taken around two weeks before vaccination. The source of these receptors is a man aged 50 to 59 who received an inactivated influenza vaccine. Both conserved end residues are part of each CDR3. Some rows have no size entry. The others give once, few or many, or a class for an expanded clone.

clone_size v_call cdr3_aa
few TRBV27 CASSVLAGRSYEQYF
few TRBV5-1 CASSLESDRAYEQYF
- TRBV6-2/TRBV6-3 CASSYSAGLVNQPQHF
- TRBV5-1 CASSVGGDIQYF
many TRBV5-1 CASSLRLGNTGELFF
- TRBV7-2 CASSYNTGTENTGELFF
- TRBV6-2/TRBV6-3 CASSYAGGLKTEAFF
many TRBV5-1 CASSKTEFNSGNTIYF
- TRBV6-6 CASSMGTEAFF
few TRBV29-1 CSVAAGETYEQYF
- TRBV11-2 CASALTWVGRNTGAFF
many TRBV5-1 CASSLDFTYYEQYF
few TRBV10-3 CAISEGGNQPQHF
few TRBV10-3 CAISEESWGGIAGVPYNEQFF
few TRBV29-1 CSVVSSQPLSGTDTQYF
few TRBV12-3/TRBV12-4 CASSLRGGLDTQYF
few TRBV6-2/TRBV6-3 CASNDPLAFETQYF
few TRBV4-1 CASSQAFAAGGTYEQYF
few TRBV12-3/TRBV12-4 CASSLPSGRRNEQYF
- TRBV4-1 CASSQVPVGPGEAFF
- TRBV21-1 CASRTHNGQFDEQFF
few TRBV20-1 CSARPFGGGQETQYF